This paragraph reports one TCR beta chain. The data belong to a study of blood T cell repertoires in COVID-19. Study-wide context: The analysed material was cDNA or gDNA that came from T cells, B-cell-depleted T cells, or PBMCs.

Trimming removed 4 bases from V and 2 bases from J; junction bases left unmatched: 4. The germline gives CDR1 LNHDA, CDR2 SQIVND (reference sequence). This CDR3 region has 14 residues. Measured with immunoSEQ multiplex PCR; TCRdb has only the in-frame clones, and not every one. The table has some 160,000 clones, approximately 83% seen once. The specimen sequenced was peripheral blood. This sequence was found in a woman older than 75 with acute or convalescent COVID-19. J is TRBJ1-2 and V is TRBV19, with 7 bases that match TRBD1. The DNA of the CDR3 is TGTGCCAGTAGTACCACAGGGGTCAACTATGGCTACACCTTC. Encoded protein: CASSTTGVNYGYTF.